One T cell receptor beta chain is described in this entry. The antigen remains undetermined. This table comes from immunoSEQ multiplex PCR, and its TCRdb copy is limited to in-frame clones, with some not included. Of fewer than 2.5 million clones detected, over 85% appear once; the ten largest clones hold more than 0.35%. Germline V lookup: CDR1 SGHVS, CDR2 FNYEAQ. CDR3 length: 18 residues. Trimming left V 0 bases short and J 1 base short, with 18 bases between. The data are from a study of shared clonotypes between healthy human individuals. Study-wide points: The expectation was that sequencing depth would affect clonotype sharing among donors.

The TCR comes from a man in his late teens or twenties in good health. Some clones in this sample may be carry-over from other donors' samples. Sequencing used naive CD4+ T cells from PBMCs. Subset in this sample: CD45RA+ positively selected. V usage is TRBV7-6 and J usage is TRBJ1-1; tentative D call: TRBD1 (6 bases). CDR3 residues: CASSLATPQGYWNTEAFF. DNA of the CDR3: TGTGCCAGCAGCTTAGCGACCCCGCAGGGGTATTGGAACACTGAAGCTTTCTTT.